This T cell receptor (beta chain) was identified in a study of blood T cell repertoires in COVID-19. V dropped 6 bases and J dropped 4; count of bases not matched to a gene: 11. In germline, CDR1 is MNHEY, CDR2 SVGEGT. CDR3 size: 16 residues. The assay was immunoSEQ multiplex PCR, and TCRdb's table has in-frame clones only and misses some. The sample lists 30,000 to 40,000 clones; roughly nine tenths were seen once. The sample taken for sequencing was peripheral blood. V and J are TRBV6-2 or TRBV6-3 and TRBJ2-5; 10 bases align to TRBD1. The TCR originated in a woman between 25 and 40 years old in a cohort sampled during active COVID-19. The CDR3 sequence: CASSLTGTGASETQYF. Written as DNA, the CDR3 is TGTGCCAGCAGCCTTACCGGGACAGGGGCATCAGAGACCCAGTACTTC.